This entry concerns a single T cell receptor (beta chain). Other DNA sequences in the same sample also yield this CDR3. This specimen belongs to a study of beta chain features in type 1 diabetes. All of the isolated RNA was reverse transcribed, so expressed TCRB transcripts were sequenced. An average of about 3.57 million reads was obtained for naive, central memory and regulatory T cell samples. Data came from immunoSEQ multiplex PCR; TCRdb stores just in-frame clones and leaves some out. The profile covers 200,000 to 250,000 clones, with 55% to 70% appearing a single time and around 0.057% taken by the ten largest. The CDR3 loop spans 12 amino acids. Germline CDR1 and CDR2: GTSNPN and SVGIG (reference sequence). Trimming left V 3 bases short and J 0 bases short, with 3 bases between.

The source of this sequence is a man younger than 40 in good health. The chain is built from TRBV30 and TRBJ1-3, with unresolved D. The sample comprised naive CD4+ T cells from blood. CDR3 sequence (DNA): TGTGCCTGGAGCCCCTCTGGAAACACCATATATTTT. This sequence encodes CAWSPSGNTIYF.